A single sample is the source of the 3 T cell receptor beta chains below, sequenced in a study of Tregs in tolerant kidney transplant recipients. Recipients received nonmyeloablative bone marrow transplants from related graft donors, with transient mixed chimerism. Profiling relied on immunoSEQ multiplex PCR, and the TCRdb table lists in-frame clones only, not all of them. The table gives around 30,000 clones; the top ten clones make up 1.5% to 2% of it. The sample in question was CD4+ T cells from blood (PBMCs), obtained 24 months after the transplant. These receptor sequences come from a human patient who received a combined kidney and bone marrow transplant. T cells may partly derive from the graft donor.

Comments on this clone: The CDR3 is cut off 3 residues early in the read; its end comes from the germline J gene. This sequence joins TRBV2 and TRBJ1-4; D is unresolved. CDR1 is SNHLY, CDR2 FYNNEI, per germline. This CDR3 contains 16 residues. Trimming cost V 5 bases and J 2 bases, with 15 bases left between them. The sequenced part of the CDR3 DNA is TGTGCCAGCAGTCTCACTACCCGAGGTACTAATGAAAAA. This gives the protein CASSLTTRGTNEK. The full CDR3 protein reads CASSLTTRGTNEKLFF.

Notes on this clone: Sequencing ends 3 residues short of the CDR3 end; the germline J gene provides the rest. The gene calls are TRBV2 and TRBJ2-2, with D unclear. The V and J ends lost 7 bases and 5 bases respectively, with 11 bases between them. This CDR3 region has 13 residues. The germline gives CDR1 SNHLY, CDR2 FYNNEI. Partial CDR3 DNA: TGTGCCAGCAAGAAGGGCCAGACCGGGGAG. It specifies CASKKGQTGE. From start to end, the CDR3 is CASKKGQTGELFF.

This CDR3 is CASSMTTESYNEQFF. Incomplete CDR3 DNA: TGTGCCAGTAGTATGACGACAGAATCCTACAATGAG. This chain joins TRBV19 and TRBJ2-1, with D perhaps matching TRBD1 (5 bases). Read sequence stops 3 residues before the CDR3 end, and the germline J gene provides the missing end. The CDR3 is 15 amino acids. V was clipped by 3 bases and J by 1 base, with 10 bases between them. Looked up from germline, CDR1 is LNHDA and CDR2 is SQIVND (reference sequence). The full variable domain, with the rest looked up from reference TRBV19 and TRBJ2-1, is DGGITQSPKYLFRKEGQNVTLSCEQNLNHDAMYWYRQDPGQGLRLIYYSQIVNDFQKGDIAEGYSVSREKKESFPLTVTSAQKNPTAFYLCASSMTTESYNEQFFGPGTRLTVL.